The entry that follows covers one T cell receptor beta chain sequence. This sample stems from a study of somatic mutations in cytotoxic T cells in rheumatoid arthritis. The CDR3 contains 13 residues. J was trimmed by 6 bases and V by 5 bases; bases with no gene match: 4. CDR1 is MNHEY and CDR2 is SVGAGI in the germline V gene. Using immunoSEQ multiplex PCR, the repertoire was profiled, and TCRdb retains in-frame clones only, with some absent. The profile shows about 16,000 clones, roughly 80% of them singletons. V is TRBV6-5 and J is TRBJ2-3, with 8 positions matching TRBD2. Sequenced material: CD8+ T cells sorted from blood. This sequence was found in an adult with rheumatoid arthritis. This CDR3 is CASSPRGGDTQYF. CDR3 coding DNA: TGTGCCAGCAGTCCACGGGGGGGGGATACGCAGTATTTT.